The rows below give T cell receptor beta chains drawn from one sample of a study of CXCR3-negative and CXCR3-positive naive CD8 T cells. TCRdb re-called the 5' RACE reads, yielding one record per CDR3 amino acid sequence without DNA. The table counts 110,000 or so distinct CDR3 sequences; around 0.36% lies in the top ten. The sequenced sample was naive CXCR3+ CD8+ T cells from blood. The receptors were gathered from a human donor in good health. Some clones in this sample may be carry-over from other donors' samples. CDR3s include the opening cysteine and the closing phenylalanine or tryptophan.

j_gene: TRBJ1-1
v_gene: TRBV4-1
len: 13
CDR3aa: CASSRAGGTEAFF

j_gene: TRBJ2-7
v_gene: TRBV6-2/TRBV6-3
len: 12
CDR3aa: CASLPYPYEQYF

j_gene: TRBJ2-1
v_gene: TRBV7-9
len: 16
CDR3aa: CASSLGGSVAGNEQFF

j_gene: TRBJ2-7
v_gene: TRBV20-1
len: 13
CDR3aa: CSARDLNAHEQYF

j_gene: TRBJ1-1
v_gene: TRBV21-1
len: 16
CDR3aa: CASSTIGRDRGTEAFF

j_gene: TRBJ2-7
v_gene: TRBV19
len: 12
CDR3aa: CASRDRDHEQYF

j_gene: TRBJ2-7
v_gene: TRBV24-1
len: 13
CDR3aa: CATSPGVKHEQYF

j_gene: TRBJ1-2
v_gene: TRBV4-3
len: 13
CDR3aa: CASSHDRRYGYTF

j_gene: TRBJ2-7
v_gene: TRBV7-9
len: 13
CDR3aa: CASSLGAPAEQYF

j_gene: TRBJ2-1
v_gene: TRBV29-1
len: 13
CDR3aa: CSVAGGNYNEQFF

j_gene: TRBJ2-7
v_gene: TRBV14
len: 14
CDR3aa: CASSQLTLGNEQYF

j_gene: TRBJ2-1
v_gene: TRBV20-1
len: 14
CDR3aa: CSAHQREIYNEQFF

j_gene: TRBJ2-7
v_gene: TRBV4-1
len: 17
CDR3aa: CASSPELAGTGSYEQYF

j_gene: TRBJ2-7
v_gene: TRBV7-9
len: 12
CDR3aa: CASSLTSYEQYF

j_gene: TRBJ2-1
v_gene: TRBV29-1
len: 14
CDR3aa: CSVEDWSRCNEQFF

j_gene: TRBJ2-1
v_gene: TRBV7-3
len: 15
CDR3aa: CASSLAGGAYNEQFF

j_gene: TRBJ2-1
v_gene: TRBV11-2
len: 16
CDR3aa: CASSSLGHALSDEQFF

j_gene: TRBJ2-3
v_gene: TRBV7-9
len: 15
CDR3aa: CASSVSGTYTDTQYF

j_gene: TRBJ2-1
v_gene: TRBV6-2/TRBV6-3
len: 15
CDR3aa: CASTLMRGSYNEQFF

j_gene: TRBJ2-3
v_gene: TRBV7-6
len: 15
CDR3aa: CASSLLAGPTDTQYF

j_gene: TRBJ2-5
v_gene: TRBV27
len: 13
CDR3aa: CASRLAEQETQYF

j_gene: TRBJ2-3
v_gene: TRBV6-5
len: 14
CDR3aa: CASCPTSSLDTQYF

j_gene: TRBJ2-5
v_gene: TRBV13
len: 13
CDR3aa: CASSSRVGETQYF

j_gene: TRBJ2-7
v_gene: TRBV29-1
len: 13
CDR3aa: CSGLRDSSYEQYF

j_gene: TRBJ1-5
v_gene: TRBV7-8
len: 12
CDR3aa: CASSLYNQPQHF

j_gene: TRBJ2-3
v_gene: TRBV29-1
len: 15
CDR3aa: CSATPGGTGTDTQYF